This is a list of T cell receptor beta chains from one sample in a study of Ad26.COV2.S vaccination and SARS-CoV-2 variants. Data came from immunoSEQ multiplex PCR; TCRdb stores just in-frame clones and leaves some out. The repertoire holds some 180,000 clones, with around 88% as singletons. The specimen comprised peripheral blood, sampled after recovery from COVID-19. The receptors shown here come from a human donor who had recovered from COVID-19. Both conserved end residues are part of each CDR3.

V gene,J gene,CDR3 protein
TRBV28,TRBJ1-6,CASSLRRPGSPLHF
TRBV7-3,TRBJ2-7,CASSPQGGGEQYF
TRBV28,TRBJ2-7,CASSLQGTLGEQYF
TRBV2,TRBJ2-3,CASMGDRGGTQYF
TRBV24-1,TRBJ2-7,CATSDFRGSGSYEQYF
TRBV7-9,TRBJ1-6,CASSRDRENSPLHF
TRBV6-1,TRBJ2-1,CASSQLDYSYNEQFF
TRBV28,TRBJ2-7,CASSLAGNAYEQYF
TRBV6-1,TRBJ2-1,CASSEAGDEQFF
TRBV20-1,TRBJ2-7,CSASIGEDTGSYEQYF
TRBV11-2,TRBJ2-7,CASSLEGVHEQYF
TRBV24-1,TRBJ1-5,CATSDSHSNQPQHF
TRBV28,TRBJ1-2,CASSSTMDRGLSGYTF
TRBV5-1,TRBJ1-4,CASSLDSEKLFF
TRBV5-1,TRBJ2-3,CASSSAPGQHSSTDTQYF
TRBV5-1,TRBJ2-5,CASSLALGSGGQETQYF
TRBV12-3/TRBV12-4,TRBJ1-1,CASSLRGGAEAFF
TRBV5-6,TRBJ1-5,CASSRGYSNQPQHF
TRBV6-1,TRBJ1-5,CASSGSRGPLFSNQPQHF
TRBV18,TRBJ2-7,CASSPELIYEQYF
TRBV12-3/TRBV12-4,TRBJ1-1,CASSLIWNTEAFF
TRBV29-1,TRBJ2-1,CSVEVLLAGPNEQFF
TRBV7-9,TRBJ2-5,CASSLPRQGETQYF
TRBV7-6,TRBJ2-1,CASSLIAAGYNEQFF
TRBV4-2,TRBJ1-5,CASSQASGASNQPQHF
TRBV2,TRBJ1-5,CASRPDRGWNQPQHF
TRBV5-6,TRBJ1-6,CASRALEGDNSPLHF
TRBV6-5,TRBJ2-7,CASRRSGGASYEQYF
TRBV15,TRBJ1-1,CATSKEGGTAHPSF
TRBV7-2,TRBJ2-7,CASSPSDPPYEQYF
TRBV14,TRBJ2-2,CASSQGSRNRFNTGELFF
TRBV19,TRBJ2-1,CASSPTRQGKEQFF
TRBV2,TRBJ2-1,CASSRGLAVNEQFF